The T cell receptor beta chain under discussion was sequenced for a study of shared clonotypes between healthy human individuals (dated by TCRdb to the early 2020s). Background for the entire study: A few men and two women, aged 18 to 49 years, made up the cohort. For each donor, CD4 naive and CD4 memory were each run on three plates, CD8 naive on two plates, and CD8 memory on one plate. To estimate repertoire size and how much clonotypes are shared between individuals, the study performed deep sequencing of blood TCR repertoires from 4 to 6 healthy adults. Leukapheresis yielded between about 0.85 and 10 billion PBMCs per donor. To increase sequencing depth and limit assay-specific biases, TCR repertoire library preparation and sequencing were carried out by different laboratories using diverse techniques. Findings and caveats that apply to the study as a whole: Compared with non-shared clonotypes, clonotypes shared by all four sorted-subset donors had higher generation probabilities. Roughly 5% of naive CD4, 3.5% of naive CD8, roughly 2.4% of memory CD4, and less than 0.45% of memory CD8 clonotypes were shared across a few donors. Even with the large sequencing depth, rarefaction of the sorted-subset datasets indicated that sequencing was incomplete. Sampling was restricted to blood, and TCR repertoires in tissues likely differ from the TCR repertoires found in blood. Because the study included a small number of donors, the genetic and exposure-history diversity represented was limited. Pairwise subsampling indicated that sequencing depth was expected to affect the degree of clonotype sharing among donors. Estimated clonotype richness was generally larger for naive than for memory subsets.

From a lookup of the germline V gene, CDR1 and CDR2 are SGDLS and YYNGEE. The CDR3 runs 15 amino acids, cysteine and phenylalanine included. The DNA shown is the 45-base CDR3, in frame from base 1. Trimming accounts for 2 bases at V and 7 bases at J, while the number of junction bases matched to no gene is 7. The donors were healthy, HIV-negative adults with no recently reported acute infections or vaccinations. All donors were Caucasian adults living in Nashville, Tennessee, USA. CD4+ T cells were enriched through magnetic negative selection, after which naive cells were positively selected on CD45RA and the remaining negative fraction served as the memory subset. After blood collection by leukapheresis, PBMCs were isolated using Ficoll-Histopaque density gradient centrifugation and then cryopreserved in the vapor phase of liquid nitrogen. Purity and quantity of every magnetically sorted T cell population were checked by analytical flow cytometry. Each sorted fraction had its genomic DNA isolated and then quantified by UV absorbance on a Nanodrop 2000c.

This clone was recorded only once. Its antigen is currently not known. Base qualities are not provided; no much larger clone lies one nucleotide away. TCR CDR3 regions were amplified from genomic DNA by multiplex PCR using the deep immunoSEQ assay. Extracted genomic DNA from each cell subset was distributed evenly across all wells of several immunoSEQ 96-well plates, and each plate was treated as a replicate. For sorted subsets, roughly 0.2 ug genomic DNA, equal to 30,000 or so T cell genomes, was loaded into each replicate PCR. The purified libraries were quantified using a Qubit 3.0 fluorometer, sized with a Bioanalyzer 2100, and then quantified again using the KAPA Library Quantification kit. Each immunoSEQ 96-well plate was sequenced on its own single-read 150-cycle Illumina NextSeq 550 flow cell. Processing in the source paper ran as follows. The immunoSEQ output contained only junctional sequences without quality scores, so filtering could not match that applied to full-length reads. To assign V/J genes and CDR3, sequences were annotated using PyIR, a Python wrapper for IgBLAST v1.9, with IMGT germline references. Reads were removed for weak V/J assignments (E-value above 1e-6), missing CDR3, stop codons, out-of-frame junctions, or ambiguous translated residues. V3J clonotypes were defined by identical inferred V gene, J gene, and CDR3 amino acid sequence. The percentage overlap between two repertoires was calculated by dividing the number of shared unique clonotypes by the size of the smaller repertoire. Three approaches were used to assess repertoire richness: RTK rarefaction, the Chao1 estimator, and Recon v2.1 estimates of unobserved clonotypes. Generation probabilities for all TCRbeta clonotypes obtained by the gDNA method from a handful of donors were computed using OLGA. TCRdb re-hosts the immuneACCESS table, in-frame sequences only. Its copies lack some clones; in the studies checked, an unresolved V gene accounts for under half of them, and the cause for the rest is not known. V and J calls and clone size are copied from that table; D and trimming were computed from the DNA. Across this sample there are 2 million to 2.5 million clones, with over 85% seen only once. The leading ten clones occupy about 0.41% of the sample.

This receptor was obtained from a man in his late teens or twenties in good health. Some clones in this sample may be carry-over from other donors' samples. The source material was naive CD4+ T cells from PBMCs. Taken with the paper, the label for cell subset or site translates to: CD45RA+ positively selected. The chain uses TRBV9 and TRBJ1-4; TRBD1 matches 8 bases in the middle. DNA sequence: TGTGCCAGCAGCGTTCGCCCGGACAGGGTTGAAAAACTGTTTTTT. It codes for CASSVRPDRVEKLFF.